This T cell receptor beta chain was sequenced for a study of blood T cell repertoires in COVID-19. Overall study context: Spain, Italy and the United States supplied samples that represented acute and convalescent COVID-19. The cDNA or gDNA used as material had been derived from T cells, B-cell-depleted T cells, or PBMCs.

Under the authors' procedure: Reference gene primer amplification gave estimated nucleated cell counts. Profiled with immunoSEQ multiplex PCR; TCRdb holds only in-frame clones, not every one. That table is the source of V, J and clone size, and D and trimming were worked out from the DNA. The sample lists 210,000 or so clones; 80% to 90% were seen once. Germline CDR1 reads GTSNPN; CDR2 reads SVGIG (reference sequence). V lost 3 bases, J lost 0 bases, and 3 bases stayed unmatched. The CDR3 runs to 14 residues. The rearrangement uses TRBV30 and TRBJ2-7, with TRBD1 identical over 9 bases. The sequencing input was peripheral blood. The clonotype originates from a woman of 80 years or more with active or convalescent COVID-19. CDR3 sequence (DNA): TGTGCCTGGAGGGCGACAGGGGGCTCCTACGAGCAGTACTTC. Amino acids: CAWRATGGSYEQYF.